The 25 T cell receptor beta chains below all came from one sample that was sequenced in a study of OX40 agonist ivuxolimab in advanced cancers. Using immunoSEQ multiplex PCR, the repertoire was profiled, and TCRdb retains in-frame clones only, with some absent. The sample carries approximately 35,000 clones, about 84% recorded once. The sample in question was CD4+ or CD8+ T cells sorted from blood, obtained in a trial of the OX40 agonist ivuxolimab. The source is an adult with an advanced solid tumor such as melanoma, head and neck, liver or kidney cancer.

The chain links TRBV7-9 to TRBJ2-3; perhaps D is TRBD1 or TRBD2 (5 bases each). This CDR3 contains 14 residues. V lost 3 bases and J lost 5, with 12 bases in between. Germline values: CDR1 SEHNR, CDR2 FQNEAQ (reference sequence). The CDR3 region has the DNA TGTGCCAGCAGCTTTTGGGGGATCGGAGATACGCAGTATTTT. Translated: CASSFWGIGDTQYF. Based on the CDR3 plus reference TRBV7-9 and TRBJ2-3, the full variable domain is DTGVSQNPRHKITKRGQNVTFRCDPISEHNRLYWYRQTLGQGPEFLTYFQNEAQLEKSRLLSDRFSAERPKGSFSTLEIQRTEQGDSAMYLCASSFWGIGDTQYFGPGTRLTVL.

This clone was counted ten times or more. The V call is TRBV7-8, the J call TRBJ2-7; D might be TRBD2 (6 bases). This CDR3 comprises 13 residues. From germline, CDR1 is SGHVS and CDR2 FQNEAQ. Trimming left V 4 bases short and J 1 base short, with 8 bases between. This chain's CDR3 is CASSWGLSYEQYF. The CDR3 nucleotides are TGTGCCAGCAGCTGGGGACTTTCCTACGAGCAGTACTTC.

This chain joins TRBV29-1 and TRBJ2-3; tentative D call: TRBD2 (6 bases). This CDR3 region has 13 residues. Germline V gene lookup returns CDR1 SQVTM and CDR2 ANQGSEA. V was pared by 5 bases and J by 0 bases, with 9 bases between. For the CDR3, the DNA is TGCAGCGTTTTAGCGGATAGCACAGATACGCAGTATTTT. Its translation is CSVLADSTDTQYF.

The table lists this clone with a few counts. This rearrangement joins TRBV11-3 to TRBJ2-3; unclear D gene. Per the germline V gene, CDR1 is SGHNT and CDR2 is YENEEA. The CDR3 length is 18 residues. V was trimmed by 0 bases and J by 4 bases, leaving 20 bases between them. The CDR3 DNA sequence: TGTGCCAGCAGCTTAGATGATAGGGTTTTTTCAAATGCAGATACGCAGTATTTT. It is translated as CASSLDDRVFSNADTQYF.

As to this clone: Its ends do not fully match the called genes, so a read error is possible. The rearrangement joins TRBV7-7 to TRBJ2-5; TRBD2 aligns across 15 bases. The CDR3 contains 15 residues. Per germline, CDR1 SSHAT and CDR2 FNYEAQ (reference sequence). In DNA, the CDR3 is TGTGCTAGCAGTCCAGGGACTAGCGGGGGGGAGACCCAGTACTTC. Amino acid sequence: CASSPGTSGGETQYF.

The chain couples TRBV11-2 to TRBJ2-5; 7 bases match TRBD2. Germline CDR1 and CDR2: SGHAT and FQNNGV. Losses at the gene ends were 8 bases for V and 4 bases for J; bases not matched to a gene: 1. The CDR3 spans 11 residues. The CDR3 sequence: CASWGGETQYF. CDR3 nucleotides: TGTGCCAGCTGGGGGGGAGAGACCCAGTACTTC.

This clone was detected once. This chain uses TRBV7-9 with TRBJ1-2; no reliable D call. CDR3 length: 11 amino acids. Germline CDR1 reads SEHNR; CDR2 reads FQNEAQ (reference sequence). Trimming removed 10 bases at V and 8 bases at J, with 14 bases between. CDR3 DNA sequence: TGTGCCACCCGCTCCGTTGCCGGCTACACCTTC. As protein: CATRSVAGYTF.

The V gene is TRBV5-6, the J gene TRBJ1-2; no clear D. V was shortened by 0 bases and J by 3 bases, with 3 bases between the two germline ends. This CDR3 contains 12 residues. The germline V gene encodes CDR1 SGHDT and CDR2 YYEEEE. CDR3 coding DNA: TGTGCCAGCAGCTTGGCGGACTATGGCTACACCTTC. It translates to CASSLADYGYTF.

The V and J genes are TRBV28 and TRBJ2-7; D remains unclear. The ends were cut back, 3 bases at V and 3 bases at J, with 9 bases in the middle. CDR1 is MDHEN, CDR2 SYDVKM, per germline. CDR3 length equals 13 residues. The CDR3 DNA sequence: TGTGCCAGCAGTTTCGGGCTTATCTACGAGCAGTACTTC. As protein: CASSFGLIYEQYF.

V is TRBV6-5 and J is TRBJ2-7; 7 bases line up with TRBD2. Losses at the gene ends were 7 bases for V and 4 bases for J; bases not matched to a gene: 13. This CDR3 contains 15 residues. Per the germline V gene, CDR1 is MNHEY and CDR2 is SVGAGI. CDR3 loop: CASKPSGATPYEQYF. As DNA, the CDR3 is TGTGCCAGCAAACCGAGCGGGGCCACGCCGTACGAGCAGTACTTC.

The chain has TRBV6-6 and TRBJ1-1; D remains unclear. The germline V gene has CDR1 MNHNY and CDR2 SVGAGI (reference sequence). The ends were cut back, 5 bases at V and 4 bases at J, with 8 bases in the middle. The CDR3 is made up of 12 amino acids. The CDR3 loop is CASSRMGTEAFF. CDR3 nucleotides: TGTGCCAGCAGTCGAATGGGCACTGAAGCTTTCTTT.

The chain joins TRBV27 to TRBJ2-7; 16 nucleotides agree with TRBD2. CDR1 and CDR2 (germline): MNHEY, SMNVEV (reference sequence). The V segment lost 2 bases and the J segment 0 bases; nucleotides outside the gene matches: 7. The CDR3 runs to 19 residues. In nucleotides, the CDR3 is TGTGCCAGCAGTTTAGTGGGACTAGCGGGGGGGATAAGCTCCTACGAGCAGTACTTC. It encodes CASSLVGLAGGISSYEQYF.

This clone was counted a single time. The rearrangement links TRBV7-2 to TRBJ1-2, with no clear D. V gave up 5 bases and J gave up 7 bases, with 5 bases separating them. The CDR3 totals 10 residues. Germline CDR1 and CDR2: SGHTA and FQGNSA. In nucleotides, the CDR3 is TGTGCCAGCAGCCTTGCTGGCTACACCTTC. Its protein is CASSLAGYTF.

This clone was picked up one time. This chain links TRBV15 with TRBJ1-1, with D tentatively TRBD1 (5 bases). Germline CDR1 and CDR2: LNHNV and YYDKDF (reference sequence). This CDR3 is 16 amino acids long. Between the trimmed V and J ends, which lost 0 bases and 0 bases, there was a span of 11 bases. CDR3 sequence reads: CATSRDWGIMNTEAFF. DNA for the CDR3: TGTGCCACCAGCAGAGATTGGGGGATTATGAACACTGAAGCTTTCTTT.

This rearrangement joins TRBV2 to TRBJ2-3, with D unresolved. Germline values: CDR1 SNHLY, CDR2 FYNNEI. The CDR3 consists of 16 residues. V lost 3 bases to trimming and J lost 2 bases, with 15 bases between them. The CDR3 region has the DNA TGTGCCAGCAGTGACGGTGACTCCTTTTTCACAGATACGCAGTATTTT. This codes for CASSDGDSFFTDTQYF. Filled out from reference TRBV2 and TRBJ2-3, the complete variable domain reads EPEVTQTPSHQVTQMGQEVILRCVPISNHLYFYWYRQILGQKVEFLVSFYNNEISEKSEIFDDQFSVERPDGSNFTLKIRSTKLEDSAMYFCASSDGDSFFTDTQYFGPGTRLTVL.

The V gene is TRBV18, the J gene TRBJ1-2, with a possible D match to TRBD1 (6 bases). Germline CDR1 KGHSH, CDR2 LQKENI. Deletions cut 2 bases from V and 2 bases from J, with 12 bases between. This CDR3 is 15 amino acids long. DNA for the CDR3: TGTGCCAGCTCACCAACAGGGAGTATCAACTATGGCTACACCTTC. Translated, it gives CASSPTGSINYGYTF. The full variable domain, completed using reference TRBV18 and TRBJ1-2, is NAGVMQNPRHLVRRRGQEARLRCSPMKGHSHVYWYRQLPEEGLKFMVYLQKENIIDESGMPKERFSAEFPKEGPSILRIQQVVRGDSAAYFCASSPTGSINYGYTFGSGTRLTVV.

The chain employs TRBV4-3 and TRBJ2-7, with D tentatively TRBD1 (5 bases). The germline gives CDR1 LGHNA, CDR2 YSLEER. Trimming left V 0 bases short and J 3 bases short, with 15 bases between. This CDR3 region has 16 residues. For the CDR3, the DNA is TGCGCCAGCAGCCAAGAACGCGGACAACCGTACTACGAGCAGTACTTC. Translation: CASSQERGQPYYEQYF.

The chain uses TRBV9 and TRBJ1-5; D remains unclear. The CDR3 loop spans 14 amino acids. Trimming stripped 1 base from V and 7 bases from J, with 12 bases between. Germline assignment: CDR1 SGDLS and CDR2 YYNGEE. CDR3 sequence reads: CASSVSGTGQPQHF. CDR3 nucleotide sequence: TGTGCCAGCAGCGTATCGGGTACGGGCCAGCCCCAGCATTTT.

The V and J genes are TRBV7-2 and TRBJ2-1, with D perhaps matching TRBD2 (6 bases). The CDR3 runs 13 residues. The V end was cut by 3 bases, the J end by 4 bases, with 7 bases between. CDR1 is SGHTA, CDR2 FQGNSA, per germline. CDR3 nucleotides: TGTGCCAGCAGCTTTGGGGGGTACAATGAGCAGTTCTTC. Its protein is CASSFGGYNEQFF.

V gene TRBV4-2 combines with J gene TRBJ1-5, with 11 nucleotides matching TRBD1. CDR1 LGHNA and CDR2 YNFKEQ come from the germline V gene. The ends lost 1 base at V and 9 bases at J; junction bases unmatched: 5. The CDR3 has 15 amino acids. CDR3 in DNA: TGTGCCAGCAGCCAAGCGGGGACAGGGGGGGGGCCCCAGCATTTT. This codes for CASSQAGTGGGPQHF.

A note on this clone: The sample carries other DNA sequences with the same CDR3. The rearrangement joins TRBV7-6 to TRBJ2-3; D remains ambiguous. The CDR3 has 15 residues. The V end was cut by 2 bases, the J end by 0 bases, with 9 bases between. Germline assignment: CDR1 SGHVS and CDR2 FNYEAQ. The CDR3 coding sequence is TGTGCCAGCAGCTTAACGGCGTCCAGCACAGATACGCAGTATTTT. This gives the protein CASSLTASSTDTQYF.

The rearrangement uses TRBV5-1 and TRBJ2-7; no firm D call. This CDR3 region has 15 residues. The germline V gene has CDR1 SGHRS and CDR2 YFSETQ. V dropped 0 bases and J dropped 4 bases, with 14 bases sitting between them. The CDR3 is CASSLAGTHSYEQYF. The CDR3 bases are TGCGCCAGCAGCTTGGCCGGAACTCACTCGTACGAGCAGTACTTC.

This chain joins TRBV28 and TRBJ1-1; D possibly corresponds to TRBD1 (5 bases). Germline values: CDR1 MDHEN, CDR2 SYDVKM. CDR3 length: 15 amino acids. The germline V and J ends were trimmed by 5 bases and 0 bases, with 13 bases remaining between them. CDR3: CASSLAGLMNTEAFF. In nucleotides, the CDR3 is TGTGCCAGCAGTCTCGCGGGACTCATGAACACTGAAGCTTTCTTT.

Comments on this clone: At one boundary the junction diverges from the germline segment, which might be a read error. The chain couples TRBV7-7 to TRBJ2-5; D is possibly TRBD2 (5 bases). This CDR3 is 15 amino acids long. Germline CDR1 reads SSHAT; CDR2 reads FNYEAQ (reference sequence). CDR3 sequence reads: CASSFSVHSPETQYF. The DNA of the CDR3 is TGTGCTAGCAGCTTTAGCGTTCACTCACCGGAGACCCAGTACTTC.

This clone turned up a few times. The gene calls are TRBV6-1 and TRBJ1-2, with D tentatively TRBD1 (5 bases). From germline, CDR1 is MNHNS and CDR2 SASEGT. The CDR3 has 15 amino acids. V was cut by 4 bases and J by 0 bases, with 12 bases left in between. DNA of the CDR3: TGTGCCAGCAGTGTCGGGGCAGGCCCTAACTATGGCTACACCTTC. It specifies CASSVGAGPNYGYTF.